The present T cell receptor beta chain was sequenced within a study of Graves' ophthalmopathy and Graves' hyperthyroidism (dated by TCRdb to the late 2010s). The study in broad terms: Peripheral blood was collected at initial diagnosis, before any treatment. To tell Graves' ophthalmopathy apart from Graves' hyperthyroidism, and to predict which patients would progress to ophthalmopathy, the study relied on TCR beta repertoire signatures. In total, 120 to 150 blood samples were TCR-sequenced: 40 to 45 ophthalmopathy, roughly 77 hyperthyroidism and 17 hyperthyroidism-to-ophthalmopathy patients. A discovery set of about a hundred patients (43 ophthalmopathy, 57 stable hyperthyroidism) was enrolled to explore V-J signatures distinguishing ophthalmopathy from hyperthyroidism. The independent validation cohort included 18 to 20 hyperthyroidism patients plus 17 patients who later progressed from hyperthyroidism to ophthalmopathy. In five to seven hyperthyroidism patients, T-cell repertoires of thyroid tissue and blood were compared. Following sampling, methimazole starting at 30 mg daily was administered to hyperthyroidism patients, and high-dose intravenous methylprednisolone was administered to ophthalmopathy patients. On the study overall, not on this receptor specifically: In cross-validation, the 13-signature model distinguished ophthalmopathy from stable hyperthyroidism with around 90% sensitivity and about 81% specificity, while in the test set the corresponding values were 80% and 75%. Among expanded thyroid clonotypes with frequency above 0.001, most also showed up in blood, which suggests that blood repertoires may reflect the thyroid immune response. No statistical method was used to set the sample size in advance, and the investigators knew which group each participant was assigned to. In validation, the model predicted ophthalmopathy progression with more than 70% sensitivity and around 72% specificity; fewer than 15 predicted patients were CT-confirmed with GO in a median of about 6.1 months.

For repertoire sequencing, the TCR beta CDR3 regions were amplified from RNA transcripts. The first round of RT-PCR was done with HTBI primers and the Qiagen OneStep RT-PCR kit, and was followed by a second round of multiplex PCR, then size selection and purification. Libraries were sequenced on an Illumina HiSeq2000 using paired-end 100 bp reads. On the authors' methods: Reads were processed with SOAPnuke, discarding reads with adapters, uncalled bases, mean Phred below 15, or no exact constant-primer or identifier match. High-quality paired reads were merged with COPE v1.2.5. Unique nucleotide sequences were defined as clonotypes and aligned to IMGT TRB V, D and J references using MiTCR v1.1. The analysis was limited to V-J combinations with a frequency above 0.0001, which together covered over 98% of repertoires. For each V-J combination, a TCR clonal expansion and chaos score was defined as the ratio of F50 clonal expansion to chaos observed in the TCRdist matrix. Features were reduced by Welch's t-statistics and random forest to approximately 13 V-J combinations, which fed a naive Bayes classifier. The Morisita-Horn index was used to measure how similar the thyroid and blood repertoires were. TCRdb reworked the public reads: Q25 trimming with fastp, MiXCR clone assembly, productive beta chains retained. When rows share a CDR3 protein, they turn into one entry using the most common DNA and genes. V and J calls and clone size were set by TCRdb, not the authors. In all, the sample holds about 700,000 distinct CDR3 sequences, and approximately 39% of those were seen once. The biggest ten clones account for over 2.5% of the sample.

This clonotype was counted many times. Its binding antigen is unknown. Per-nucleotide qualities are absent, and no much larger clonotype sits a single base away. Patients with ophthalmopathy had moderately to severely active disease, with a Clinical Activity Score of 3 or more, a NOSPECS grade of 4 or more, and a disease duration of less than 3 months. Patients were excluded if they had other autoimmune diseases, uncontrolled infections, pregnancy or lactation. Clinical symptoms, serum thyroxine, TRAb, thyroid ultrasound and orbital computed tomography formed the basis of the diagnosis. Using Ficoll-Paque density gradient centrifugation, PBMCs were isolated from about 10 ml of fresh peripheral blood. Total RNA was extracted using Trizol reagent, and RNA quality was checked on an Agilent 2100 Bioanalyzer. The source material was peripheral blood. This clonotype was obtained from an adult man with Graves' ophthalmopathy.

The CDR3 is CASGASGEETQYF. Read as DNA, the sequence is TGTGCCAGCGGCGCTAGCGGGGAAGAGACCCAGTACTTC. The rearrangement joined TRBV2 to TRBJ2-5, and 9 junction bases match TRBD2. The germline V gene sets CDR1 to SNHLY and CDR2 to FYNNEI. CDR3 length: 13 amino acids, cysteine to phenylalanine. Only the CDR3 region is kept as DNA, spanning 39 bases read in frame from base 1. Germline trimming: 8 bases from V, 3 bases from J; junction bases outside gene matches: 4.